This TCR beta chain was captured by sequencing in a study of T cells in Graves' hyperthyroidism and ophthalmopathy. Study background: Peripheral blood draws took place at initial diagnosis, ahead of any treatment. Study-level results: Researchers found most expanded thyroid clonotypes above 0.001 in blood as well. From stable hyperthyroidism, ophthalmopathy was set apart by a 13 V-J model.

Template material for amplifying TCR beta CDR3 regions consisted of RNA transcripts. The HTBI primer set served for first-round RT-PCR of the TCR CDR3. A single record per CDR3 protein comes from TCRdb applying MiXCR to the multiplex PCR reads. The data show around 99,000 distinct CDR3 sequences, about a sixth seen once. Recently diagnosed hyperthyroidism of less than 2 months' duration affected patients aged 18 to 65. The CDR3 has 12 amino acids. From germline, CDR1 is DFQATT and CDR2 SNEGSKA (reference sequence). V shed 3 bases and J 10 bases; nucleotides not matched to a gene: 4. Concerning this clonotype itself: The antigen is undetermined.

Sequencing used blood. The chain recombines TRBV20-1 with TRBJ2-1, with 9 bases matching TRBD2. The TCR originated in a woman aged 45-60 years with Graves' hyperthyroidism. CDR3 protein: CSASASGKEQFF. In nucleotides, the CDR3 is TGCAGTGCTAGTGCTAGCGGGAAGGAGCAGTTCTTC.